The rows below give T cell receptor beta chains drawn from one sample of a study of cytomegalovirus exposure and HLA in healthy donors. This table comes from immunoSEQ multiplex PCR, and its TCRdb copy is limited to in-frame clones, with some not included. Of about 110,000 clones listed, roughly 71% are singletons. The sample comprised PBMCs. The receptor source for this set is a male donor in good health and CMV-seropositive. CDR3s include the opening cysteine and the closing phenylalanine or tryptophan. The D gene is left open where the match is weak. The listing skips clone size in some rows; elsewhere it reads once, few, many or a size class.

abundance	v_gene	j_gene	d_gene	CDR3aa	CDR3nt
few	TRBV9	TRBJ2-7	TRBD1	CASSRGQLSYEQYF	TGTGCCAGCAGCCGGGGACAGCTCTCCTACGAGCAGTACTTC
-	TRBV4-3	TRBJ2-2	TRBD2	CASSVAPTSRSGELFF	TGCGCCAGCAGCGTAGCCCCGACTAGCAGGAGCGGGGAGCTGTTTTTT
few	TRBV15	TRBJ1-1	TRBD1	CATSRARQGEAFF	TGTGCCACCAGCAGGGCGAGACAGGGGGAAGCTTTCTTT
-	TRBV4-2	TRBJ2-1	TRBD2	CASSPWTSRDNEQFF	TGTGCCAGCAGCCCCTGGACTAGCAGAGACAATGAGCAGTTCTTC
-	TRBV7-3	TRBJ2-1	TRBD1	CASSFQGAGYNEQFF	TGTGCCAGCAGCTTTCAGGGGGCCGGCTACAATGAGCAGTTCTTC
-	TRBV11-2	TRBJ1-1	-	CASSLVQGGGTEAFF	TGTGCCAGCAGCTTAGTCCAGGGAGGTGGAACTGAAGCTTTCTTT
-	TRBV7-9	TRBJ2-1	-	CASSLPGGRSNEQFF	TGTGCCAGCAGCTTACCGGGGGGCAGGTCCAATGAGCAGTTCTTC
few	TRBV18	TRBJ2-1	TRBD2	CASSPPGLAGGTFDEQFF	TGTGCCAGCTCACCACCGGGACTAGCGGGAGGGACATTCGATGAGCAGTTCTTC
-	TRBV19	TRBJ2-7	TRBD2	CASSEREGPYEQYF	TGTGCCAGTAGTGAGCGGGAGGGCCCCTACGAGCAGTACTTC
-	TRBV5-1	TRBJ1-4	-	CASSSGALIATNEKLFF	TGCGCCAGCAGCTCTGGGGCCCTTATTGCAACTAATGAAAAACTGTTTTTT
-	TRBV7-9	TRBJ2-3	TRBD2	CASSLGLAGVPDTQYF	TGTGCCAGCAGCCTCGGACTAGCGGGGGTTCCAGATACGCAGTATTTT
-	TRBV28	TRBJ2-1	TRBD2	CASSLFGERLAGKNNEQFF	TGTGCCAGCAGTTTATTCGGGGAGAGACTAGCGGGGAAGAACAATGAGCAGTTCTTC
-	TRBV28	TRBJ2-7	TRBD2	CASSSPLLAGGTSYEQYF	TGTGCCAGCAGTTCACCACTTTTAGCGGGAGGAACCTCATACGAGCAGTACTTC
-	TRBV7-3	TRBJ2-2	-	CASSSQIPSNTGELFF	TGTGCCAGCAGCTCACAGATTCCATCGAACACCGGGGAGCTGTTTTTT
few	TRBV4-2	TRBJ2-7	-	CASSQHISRGANEQYF	TGTGCCAGCAGCCAACACATTTCCCGGGGGGCGAACGAGCAGTACTTC
few	TRBV9	TRBJ2-5	TRBD2	CASSVVGEGYETQYF	TGTGCCAGCAGCGTAGTTGGGGAGGGCTACGAGACCCAGTACTTC
-	TRBV7-2	TRBJ2-7	TRBD1	CASSLGRGQNYEQYF	TGTGCCAGCAGCTTAGGTAGGGGACAGAACTACGAGCAGTACTTC
-	TRBV7-8	TRBJ1-5	-	CASSLVGGNQPQHF	TGTGCCAGCAGCTTAGTCGGGGGAAATCAGCCCCAGCATTTT
-	TRBV18	TRBJ2-1	-	CASSLQLRTTPNYNEQFF	TGTGCCAGCTCACTTCAGTTGAGGACTACTCCTAACTACAATGAGCAGTTCTTC
-	TRBV5-1	TRBJ2-7	-	CASSLQDDEQYF	TGCGCCAGCAGCTTACAGGATGACGAGCAGTACTTC
-	TRBV5-6	TRBJ2-3	TRBD2	CASSAGLVSDTQYF	TGTGCCAGCAGCGCGGGACTAGTCAGCGATACGCAGTATTTT
-	TRBV15	TRBJ2-7	-	CATSRVRSSYEQYF	TGTGCCACCAGCAGGGTACGGAGCTCCTACGAGCAGTACTTC
-	TRBV28	TRBJ2-7	TRBD2	CASSLQASGRDF	TGTGCCAGCAGTCTCCAAGCTAGCGGGAGGGACTTC
-	TRBV9	TRBJ1-2	-	CASSVGGGTHGYTF	TGTGCCAGCAGCGTAGGGGGGGGAACCCATGGCTACACCTTC
-	TRBV7-8	TRBJ1-1	-	CASSFTRAANTEAFF	TGTGCCAGCAGCTTCACCAGGGCGGCAAACACTGAAGCTTTCTTT
-	TRBV5-4	TRBJ2-7	TRBD2	CASSPGGSYEQYF	TGTGCCAGCAGTCCGGGGGGCTCCTACGAGCAGTACTTC
-	TRBV4-3	TRBJ2-3	-	CASSPRGGASTDTQYF	TGCGCCAGCAGCCCCCGCGGCGGGGCTAGCACAGATACGCAGTATTTT
-	TRBV5-8	TRBJ2-3	-	CASSLSGGGGLDTQYF	TGTGCCAGCAGCTTGTCGGGTGGAGGAGGGTTGGATACGCAGTATTTT
few	TRBV30	TRBJ1-1	TRBD1	CAWSPWDSEAFF	TGTGCCTGGAGTCCATGGGACAGTGAAGCTTTCTTT
-	TRBV23-1	TRBJ2-1	-	CASSHEDLGYNEQFF	TGCGCCAGCAGTCACGAGGATCTTGGCTACAATGAGCAGTTCTTC
few	TRBV5-8	TRBJ1-1	-	CASSALVGGTEAFF	TGTGCCAGCAGCGCCCTTGTAGGGGGCACTGAAGCTTTCTTT
-	TRBV7-3	TRBJ2-7	-	CASSLDQAPLYF	TGTGCCAGCAGCTTAGACCAGGCGCCCCTTTACTTC
-	TRBV6-1	TRBJ1-1	-	CASSLQRDLAFF	TGTGCCAGCAGTCTCCAGAGAGACTTGGCTTTCTTT
-	TRBV29-1	TRBJ1-2	-	CSVMGGYGYTF	TGCAGCGTTATGGGGGGCTATGGCTACACCTTC
-	TRBV7-2	TRBJ2-7	-	CASSRIIGYGEGEQYF	TGTGCCAGCAGCCGTATTATAGGGTATGGAGAGGGCGAGCAGTACTTC
once	TRBV7-3	TRBJ1-2	TRBD1	CASSLNRGIDGYTF	TGTGCCAGCAGCTTAAACAGGGGGATTGATGGCTACACCTTC
-	TRBV2	TRBJ2-5	-	CASSVWPGSKQETQYF	TGTGCCAGCAGTGTATGGCCAGGAAGCAAACAAGAGACCCAGTACTTC
-	TRBV4-2	TRBJ2-5	TRBD2	CASSQGGGEETQYF	TGTGCCAGCAGCCAGGGCGGGGGGGAGGAGACCCAGTACTTC
-	TRBV6-5	TRBJ1-1	TRBD1	CASSPDRRNTEAFF	TGTGCCAGCAGCCCGGACAGGAGGAACACTGAAGCTTTCTTT
-	TRBV18	TRBJ2-2	TRBD1	CASSPDRGPGTGELFF	TGTGCCAGCTCACCAGACAGGGGCCCGGGGACCGGGGAGCTGTTTTTT
-	TRBV11-2	TRBJ2-5	TRBD1	CASSRFGTGTGKTQYF	TGTGCCAGCAGCCGCTTTGGGACAGGGACGGGGAAGACCCAGTACTTC
-	TRBV5-1	TRBJ1-1	-	CASSFGGETFF	TGCGCCAGCAGCTTTGGAGGTGAAACTTTCTTT
-	TRBV4-2	TRBJ2-2	-	CASSQDRTFAGELFF	TGTGCCAGCAGCCAAGATCGAACTTTCGCCGGGGAGCTGTTTTTT
-	TRBV28	TRBJ2-1	-	CASSLLSRDYNEQFF	TGTGCCAGCAGTTTGTTGTCGCGGGATTACAATGAGCAGTTCTTC
few	TRBV6-1	TRBJ1-2	-	CASSDPGGNYGYPF	TGTGCCAGCAGTGATCCGGGGGGCAACTATGGCTACCCCTTC
-	TRBV11-2	TRBJ1-2	-	CASSSRWGGHF	TGTGCCAGCAGCTCGCGTTGGGGTGGACACTTC
-	TRBV7-8	TRBJ2-3	-	CASRAQYRTDTQYF	TGTGCCAGCAGAGCGCAGTATCGCACAGATACGCAGTATTTT
-	TRBV28	TRBJ2-7	-	CASSLWVDRDHHGGQYF	TGTGCCAGCAGTTTATGGGTTGACAGGGACCATCACGGGGGGCAGTACTTC
few	TRBV5-1	TRBJ1-1	-	CASSFPNKNTEAFF	TGCGCCAGCAGCTTCCCAAACAAGAACACTGAAGCTTTCTTT
-	TRBV9	TRBJ2-5	TRBD2	CASSALPTSGGTRPYF	TGTGCCAGCAGCGCACTTCCGACTAGCGGGGGGACGCGGCCGTACTTC